A selection of T cell receptor beta chains follows, all from one sample in a study of read filtering for tumor transcriptome and immune sequencing. TCRdb called the reads again in MiXCR, with one record for every CDR3 protein. This table has 5,000 or so distinct CDR3 sequences, approximately 20% appearing once. The specimen was a population of CD138-negative cells sorted from bone marrow. These receptors were collected from a donor aged 40 or older with multiple myeloma. The CDR3 runs from the conserved cysteine through the conserved F or W. The D gene is left open where the match is weak. Not all rows give a size; the values are once, few, many and, for expanded clones, a class.

abundance	d_gene	j_gene	v_gene	CDR3aa	CDR3nt
many	NA	TRBJ1-2	TRBV10-3	CAISADMRYGYTF	TGTGCCATCAGTGCGGACATGAGATATGGCTACACCTTC
medium-sized	NA	TRBJ2-1	TRBV9	CASSYAPSVSEQFF	TGTGCCAGCAGTTATGCCCCTAGTGTCAGTGAGCAGTTCTTC
medium-sized	NA	TRBJ1-4	TRBV4-3	CASSQDLGTREKLFF	TGCGCCAGCAGCCAAGACTTAGGGACTAGAGAAAAACTGTTTTTT
many	NA	TRBJ1-3	TRBV28	CASSPPLGQGSGNTIYF	TGTGCCAGCAGTCCACCCCTGGGGCAGGGCTCAGGAAACACCATATATTTT
large	NA	TRBJ1-1	TRBV2	CATRDNTEAFF	TGTGCCACACGAGATAACACTGAAGCTTTCTTT
few	TRBD2	TRBJ2-7	TRBV5-1	CASSLGRGEQYF	TGCGCCAGCAGCCTTGGGAGGGGCGAGCAGTACTTC
large	NA	TRBJ2-1	TRBV30	CAWSVLSGPLTSEQFF	TGTGCCTGGAGTGTACTCAGCGGGCCATTAACTAGTGAGCAGTTCTTC
medium-sized	TRBD1	TRBJ1-2	TRBV25-1	CASSDWTRGPLGYGYTF	TGTGCCAGCAGTGATTGGACTAGGGGGCCCCTTGGCTATGGCTACACCTTC
many	NA	TRBJ1-5	TRBV4-1	CASSHGRRHLRPQHF	TGCGCCAGCAGCCATGGACGTAGGCACCTGAGGCCCCAGCATTTT
medium-sized	NA	TRBJ2-7	TRBV6-2/TRBV6-3	CASSYSGPNWAQYF	TGTGCCAGCAGTTACTCGGGCCCAAACTGGGCGCAGTACTTC
large	TRBD1	TRBJ1-1	TRBV7-8	CASSLVEGARTEAFF	TGTGCCAGCAGCTTAGTTGAGGGGGCCAGGACTGAAGCTTTCTTT
many	TRBD2	TRBJ2-7	TRBV27	CASSFKTSGYEQYF	TGTGCCAGCAGTTTTAAGACTAGCGGCTACGAGCAGTACTTC
many	TRBD1	TRBJ2-2	TRBV9	CASAPGQGSGELFF	TGTGCCAGCGCTCCGGGACAGGGATCCGGGGAGCTGTTTTTT
medium-sized	TRBD2	TRBJ2-3	TRBV5-1	CASSLVGLAGGRTDTQYF	TGCGCCAGCAGCTTGGTGGGACTAGCGGGAGGGAGGACAGATACGCAGTATTTT
medium-sized	TRBD2	TRBJ2-1	TRBV7-2	CASTKRGSGVNEQFF	TGTGCCAGCACCAAACGTGGTAGCGGGGTTAATGAGCAGTTCTTC
NA	TRBD2	TRBJ2-7	TRBV6-1	CASSKKTSGAYEQYF	TGTGCCAGCAGTAAAAAGACTAGCGGGGCCTACGAGCAGTACTTC
few	NA	TRBJ2-1	TRBV7-9	CAGITRGVYNDQFF	TGTGCCGGAATAACTAGAGGCGTGTACAATGACCAGTTCTTC
NA	NA	TRBJ2-5	TRBV28	CASSLKKFQETRYF	TGTGCCAGCAGTCTGAAGAAGTTCCAAGAGACCCGGTACTTC
NA	NA	TRBJ1-1	TRBV28	CASSTLHIQGSSRAFF	TGTGCCAGCAGTACTCTTCATATCCAAGGAAGCTCGAGAGCTTTCTTC
medium-sized	TRBD1	TRBJ1-5	TRBV7-2	CASSLSGTGDLPQHF	TGTGCCAGCAGCTTATCAGGGACAGGGGATTTGCCCCAGCATTTT
few	NA	TRBJ2-7	TRBV28	CASGLRAYEQCF	TGTGCCAGCGGTTTAAGGGCCTACGAGCAGTGCTTC
many	TRBD2	TRBJ2-2	TRBV20-1	CSARPGGDTGELFF	TGCAGTGCTAGACCGGGAGGGGACACCGGGGAGCTGTTTTTT
medium-sized	TRBD2	TRBJ2-3	TRBV20-1	CSASGTSGRNTQYF	TGCAGTGCTTCCGGGACTAGCGGGAGGAATACGCAGTATTTT
large	NA	TRBJ2-3	TRBV7-3	CASSPMLADTQYF	TGTGCCAGCAGCCCCATGCTGGCAGATACGCAGTATTTT
many	NA	TRBJ2-1	TRBV29-1	CSVLMAAEQFF	TGCAGCGTTCTGATGGCGGCAGAGCAGTTCTTC
medium-sized	NA	TRBJ2-5	TRBV12-3/TRBV12-4	CASSGLGGQETQYF	TGTGCCAGCAGTGGATTGGGGGGCCAAGAGACCCAGTACTTC
medium-sized	TRBD1	TRBJ1-5	TRBV27	CASSGRDRGDNQPQHF	TGTGCCAGCAGTGGCCGGGACAGGGGAGATAATCAGCCCCAGCATTTT
many	NA	TRBJ2-5	TRBV7-2	CASSLLSGGRQETQYF	TGTGCCAGCAGCTTGCTCTCAGGGGGGAGGCAAGAGACCCAGTACTTC
medium-sized	TRBD2	TRBJ2-1	TRBV19	CASSKIAGGLSYEQFF	TGTGCCAGTAGTAAAATAGCGGGAGGATTGTCGTATGAGCAGTTCTTC
medium-sized	TRBD1	TRBJ2-1	TRBV7-9	CASSSTGVSYNEQFF	TGTGCCAGCAGCTCGACAGGGGTTTCCTACAATGAGCAGTTCTTC
medium-sized	NA	TRBJ1-1	TRBV27	CASSATTGPYTEAFF	TGTGCCAGCAGTGCAACCACAGGACCCTACACTGAAGCTTTCTTT
medium-sized	NA	TRBJ1-2	TRBV6-2/TRBV6-3	CASSYSGGTNYGYTF	TGTGCCAGCAGTTACTCCGGGGGAACGAACTATGGCTACACCTTC
many	TRBD1	TRBJ2-7	TRBV5-1	CASSPYLTGGKTHSYEQYF	TGCGCCAGCAGCCCCTATCTAACAGGGGGCAAGACCCACTCCTACGAGCAGTACTTC
NA	TRBD1	TRBJ2-3	TRBV7-9	CASSLGQGAVDTQYF	TGTGCCAGCAGCTTAGGACAGGGGGCTGTAGATACGCAGTATTTT
many	NA	TRBJ2-3	TRBV7-9	CASSLFGGGRSTDTQYF	TGTGCCAGCAGCTTATTTGGAGGTGGGAGAAGCACAGATACGCAGTATTTT
medium-sized	NA	TRBJ2-7	TRBV5-1	CASSSGGGSAQISSYEQYF	TGCGCCAGCAGCTCCGGGGGCGGGAGTGCCCAAATAAGTTCCTACGAGCAGTACTTC
NA	NA	TRBJ2-1	TRBV4-1	CASSQGRTTQFF	TGCGCCAGCAGCCAGGGAAGGACGACTCAGTTCTTC
NA	NA	TRBJ1-1	TRBV7-6	CASSLGQNTEAFF	TGTGCCAGCAGCTTAGGGCAGAACACTGAAGCTTTCTTT
many	TRBD1	TRBJ2-5	TRBV27	CASGTGGGETQYF	TGTGCCAGCGGCACAGGGGGCGGTGAGACCCAGTACTTC
many	NA	TRBJ2-3	TRBV4-1	CASSPPLKMRTDTQYF	TGCGCCAGCAGCCCACCTCTTAAGATGCGCACAGATACGCAGTATTTT
few	TRBD2	TRBJ2-1	TRBV5-1	CASSLRGVDEQFF	TGCGCCAGCAGCTTGCGGGGGGTGGATGAGCAGTTCTTC
medium-sized	TRBD1	TRBJ2-7	TRBV29-1	CSAMTGETYEQYF	TGCAGCGCCATGACAGGGGAAACCTACGAGCAGTACTTC
many	TRBD2	TRBJ2-1	TRBV5-4	CASSFVAGSNNEQFF	TGTGCCAGCAGCTTCGTAGCGGGATCAAACAATGAGCAGTTCTTC
NA	NA	TRBJ2-1	TRBV7-9	CASTPLSETFF	TGTGCCAGCACCCCGCTTTCTGAGACGTTCTTC
once	NA	TRBJ2-1	TRBV6-2/TRBV6-3	CASSYVWRPEQFF	TGTGCAAGCAGTTACGTCTGGCGACCTGAGCAGTTCTTC
medium-sized	TRBD2	TRBJ2-3	TRBV4-3	CASSQGGGAGDTDTQYF	TGCGCCAGCAGCCAAGGGGGGGGAGCGGGAGACACAGATACGCAGTATTTT
NA	TRBD2	TRBJ2-2	TRBV20-1	CSTRPGGDTGEPFF	TGCAGTACTAGACCGGGAGGGGACACCGGGGAGCCGTTTTTT
many	NA	TRBJ2-2	TRBV11-2	CASSLGLWMGGTGELFF	TGTGCCAGCAGCTTAGGGCTTTGGATGGGAGGAACCGGGGAGCTGTTTTTT
NA	NA	TRBJ2-7	TRBV20-1	CRASRGGEQYF	TGCAGGGCTAGTAGGGGGGGCGAGCAGTACTTC
many	NA	TRBJ2-5	TRBV27	CASSFSGQQETQYF	TGTGCCAGCAGTTTCTCGGGACAACAAGAGACCCAGTACTTC
medium-sized	TRBD2	TRBJ2-1	TRBV3-1	CASSPGLLAGGSYNEQFF	TGTGCCAGCAGCCCCGGACTTTTAGCGGGAGGCTCCTACAATGAGCAGTTCTTC
few	TRBD1	TRBJ1-2	TRBV24-1	CATSGLQGASDGYTF	TGTGCCACCAGTGGCTTACAGGGGGCGTCTGATGGCTACACCTTC
medium-sized	NA	TRBJ1-1	TRBV10-2	CATRDPVIQTGNTEAFF	TGCGCCACCAGGGACCCGGTCATTCAAACTGGAAACACTGAAGCTTTCTTT
many	TRBD2	TRBJ2-1	TRBV20-1	CSALGELAGREQFF	TGCAGTGCCTTAGGGGAACTAGCGGGACGGGAGCAGTTCTTC
medium-sized	NA	TRBJ2-2	TRBV6-2/TRBV6-3	CASSLRGAGTGELFF	TGTGCCAGCAGCCTCCGGGGCGCGGGCACCGGGGAGCTGTTTTTT
NA	NA	TRBJ2-7	TRBV29-1	CSAELGGGEQYF	TGCAGCGCTGAGCTGGGGGGAGGCGAGCAGTACTTC
medium-sized	NA	TRBJ1-4	TRBV27	CASSLSPLSGSEEKLFF	TGTGCCAGCAGTTTATCGCCCCTGTCGGGCTCAGAGGAGAAACTGTTTTTT
many	TRBD1	TRBJ2-5	TRBV2	CASSATGMIQETQYF	TGTGCCAGCAGTGCGACAGGGATGATTCAAGAGACCCAGTACTTC
medium-sized	NA	TRBJ1-1	TRBV20-1	CSVQRTNTEAFF	TGCAGTGTCCAGAGAACCAACACTGAAGCTTTCTTT
medium-sized	NA	TRBJ1-5	TRBV29-1	CSVGYGQPQHF	TGCAGCGTTGGATATGGTCAGCCCCAGCATTTT